This entry lists 22 T cell receptor beta chains sequenced from one sample in a study of identical twins. Each CDR3 protein is one row after TCRdb ran MiXCR on the 5' RACE reads. The data contain approximately 550,000 distinct CDR3 sequences, about a fifth of them singletons. This sample was also put to use in a study of yellow fever vaccine responses in identical twins.

Specimen: CD4+ T cells sorted from blood. Receptor source: a woman aged 18-29 years in good health.

This clonotype was detected a few times. The chain carries TRBV18 and TRBJ2-3, with 12 bases aligning to TRBD2. V lost 4 bases and J lost 4; bases outside the gene matches: 6. The CDR3 loop spans 16 amino acids. From germline, CDR1 is KGHSH and CDR2 LQKENI. The CDR3 DNA sequence: TGTGCCAGCTCACTAAAGACTAGCGGGAGTTCAGATACGCAGTATTTT. This gives the protein CASSLKTSGSSDTQYF.

This clonotype has only a few counts. This chain uses TRBV5-1 with TRBJ1-5; D is perhaps TRBD1 (5 bases). Trimming left V 0 bases short and J 2 bases short, with 9 bases between. Germline V lookup: CDR1 SGHRS, CDR2 YFSETQ. The CDR3 spans 15 residues. CDR3: CASSLEGTGNQPQHF. CDR3 DNA sequence: TGCGCCAGCAGCTTGGAAGGGACGGGCAATCAGCCCCAGCATTTT.

This clonotype was seen a handful of times. The chain links TRBV12-3 or TRBV12-4 to TRBJ1-1; D possibly corresponds to TRBD1 (6 bases). The CDR3 consists of 14 residues. Trimming pared 2 bases from V and 5 bases from J, leaving 12 bases between. The CDR3 is CASSLTSGDTEAFF. CDR3 nucleotides: TGTGCCAGCAGTTTAACCTCAGGGGATACTGAAGCTTTCTTT.

The table lists this clonotype with many counts. The gene calls are TRBV5-1 and TRBJ1-2, with 11 bases lining up with TRBD1. Germline V gene sequence: CDR1 SGHRS, CDR2 YFSETQ. The CDR3 has 14 residues. V gave up 4 bases and J gave up 8 bases; unmatched junction bases: 7. CDR3: CASSADRGLRGYTF. As DNA, the CDR3 is TGCGCCAGCAGCGCGGACAGGGGGCTGCGGGGCTACACCTTC.

The V call is TRBV6-1, the J call TRBJ2-1; unclear D gene. Germline values: CDR1 MNHNS, CDR2 SASEGT. The CDR3 is made up of 14 amino acids. V shed 5 bases and J shed 0 bases, with 8 bases lying between them. CDR3 loop: CASSRKLSYNEQFF. Written as DNA, the CDR3 is TGTGCCAGCAGTCGGAAGCTCTCCTACAATGAGCAGTTCTTC.

This clonotype has a handful of counts. The chain is built from TRBV7-3 and TRBJ2-1; D assignment may be TRBD1 or TRBD2 (5 bases each). Germline lookup yields CDR1 SGHTA and CDR2 FQGTGA. This CDR3 spans 15 amino acids. Trimming shortened V by 5 bases and J by 4 bases, and 15 bases separated the two germline ends. The CDR3: CASSIPGRNYNEQFF. CDR3 DNA sequence: TGTGCCAGCAGCATTCCGGGACGAAATTACAATGAGCAGTTCTTC.

In its sample, this clonotype was seen a few times. This chain uses TRBV20-1 with TRBJ2-3; no reliable D call. Germline V gene lookup returns CDR1 DFQATT and CDR2 SNEGSKA (reference sequence). The ends were cut back, 2 bases at V and 0 bases at J, with 9 bases in the middle. This CDR3 region has 14 residues. The DNA for the CDR3 is TGCAGTGCTAGATCCGGTTCCAGCACAGATACGCAGTATTTT. It codes for CSARSGSSTDTQYF.

V and J are TRBV28 and TRBJ1-1; D is unclear. The CDR3 is 14 residues long. The germline V and J ends were trimmed by 7 bases and 0 bases, with 12 bases remaining between them. Germline assignment: CDR1 MDHEN and CDR2 SYDVKM. CDR3 nucleotide sequence: TGTGCCAGCACCCTCTTCGGGGTGAACACTGAAGCTTTCTTT. This encodes CASTLFGVNTEAFF.

The J gene is TRBJ2-2, the V gene TRBV12-3 or TRBV12-4, with TRBD1 matching 9 bases. J lost 4 bases, V lost 6 bases, and 6 bases had no gene match. The CDR3 sequence is 15 residues long. The DNA of the CDR3 is TGTGCCAGCAGGCCCGGGACAGGGACCACCGGGGAGCTGTTTTTT. It is translated as CASRPGTGTTGELFF.

This clonotype has only a few counts. The chain employs TRBV18 and TRBJ2-5; 10 bases match TRBD1. The J segment lost 3 bases and the V segment lost 3 bases, leaving 7 bases of the junction unmatched. In germline, CDR1 is KGHSH, CDR2 LQKENI. This CDR3 comprises 16 residues. The CDR3 nucleotides read TGTGCCAGCTCACCGCTCCCAGGACAGGGGGAAGAGACCCAGTACTTC. This gives the protein CASSPLPGQGEETQYF.

In its sample, this clonotype was seen a few times. V is TRBV7-3 and J is TRBJ1-1; D not resolved. The CDR3 spans 13 residues. V lost 6 bases to trimming and J lost 1 base, with 9 bases between them. The germline CDR1 and CDR2 sequences are SGHTA and FQGTGA. Here the CDR3 reads CASSPWPNTEAFF. CDR3 in DNA: TGTGCCAGCAGTCCCTGGCCGAACACTGAAGCTTTCTTT.

The chain carries TRBV5-1 and TRBJ2-1; the match to TRBD2 covers 8 bases. Germline lookup yields CDR1 SGHRS and CDR2 YFSETQ. The length of the CDR3 is 16 residues. The V gene end was trimmed by 2 bases and the J gene end by 4 bases; junction bases not matched to a gene: 8. The CDR3, as DNA: TGCGCCAGCAGCTTAGACCCGGGGGGGTTATACAATGAGCAGTTCTTC. Its protein product is CASSLDPGGLYNEQFF.

V gene TRBV18 combines with J gene TRBJ2-7; TRBD2 might be the D (5 bases). CDR1 and CDR2 (germline): KGHSH, LQKENI. The CDR3 runs 13 residues. Trimming cost V 3 bases and J 7 bases, with 13 bases left between them. DNA of the CDR3: TGTGCCAGCTCACCGGGGAGCTACCCTGAGCAGTACTTC. Translated, it gives CASSPGSYPEQYF.

This chain links TRBV9 with TRBJ2-1; 7 bases line up with TRBD2. This CDR3 is 15 amino acids long. Looked up from germline, CDR1 is SGDLS and CDR2 is YYNGEE. V trimming: 5 bases; J trimming: 4 bases; junction bases outside the gene matches: 9. CDR3 DNA sequence: TGTGCCAGCAGTATTGGGCTAGCGGCTTACAATGAGCAGTTCTTC. Translation: CASSIGLAAYNEQFF.

The J gene is TRBJ2-1, the V gene TRBV12-3 or TRBV12-4; a possible D gene is TRBD1 (7 bases). Trimming shortened V by 5 bases and J by 9 bases, and 29 bases separated the two germline ends. CDR3 length equals 18 residues. As DNA, the CDR3 is TGTGCCAGCAGTAGGGGGCGTGGGGTTTTGGACGGAGGGGGTGAGCAGTTCTTC. Its translation is CASSRGRGVLDGGGEQFF.

There are a few counts of this clonotype. The CDR3: CSASALALPQYF. The CDR3 DNA reads as TGCAGTGCTAGTGCCCTAGCTCTGCCGCAGTATTTT. The V and J genes are TRBV20-1 and TRBJ2-3; weak D call: TRBD2 (5 bases). V gave up 3 bases and J gave up 10 bases, with 14 bases separating them. Germline CDR1 DFQATT, CDR2 SNEGSKA (reference sequence). The CDR3 length is 12 residues.

Comment on this clonotype: This clone may be a read error of a much larger clone one base away. This sequence joins TRBV5-1 and TRBJ2-1, with 14 bases aligning to TRBD2. The DNA matches TRBJ2-7 better at its end, which makes the J call doubtful. This CDR3 spans 16 amino acids. Germline V gene lookup returns CDR1 SGHRS and CDR2 YFSETQ. The CDR3 sequence is CASSTGTSGSTSEQYF. The CDR3 DNA reads TGCGCCAGCAGCACCGGGACTAGCGGGAGTACGAGTGAGCAGTACTTC.

In its sample, this clonotype was seen many times. The V gene is TRBV25-1, the J gene TRBJ2-5, with D hard to call. The CDR3 runs 14 residues. Germline values: CDR1 MGHDK, CDR2 SYGVNS. V was shortened by 4 bases and J by 5 bases, with 14 bases between the two germline ends. CDR3 in DNA: TGTGCCAGCAGTGGATGGAACGAAGGGGAGACCCAGTACTTC. Protein: CASSGWNEGETQYF. Using reference TRBV25-1 and TRBJ2-5 for the parts outside the CDR3, the full variable domain is EADIYQTPRYLVIGTGKKITLECSQTMGHDKMYWYQQDPGMELHLIHYSYGVNSTEKGDLSSESTVSRIRTEHFPLTLESARPSHTSQYLCASSGWNEGETQYFGPGTRLLVL.

The chain recombines TRBV5-1 with TRBJ1-2; D perhaps matches TRBD1 (6 bases). The germline CDR1 and CDR2 sequences are SGHRS and YFSETQ. Trimming left V 5 bases short and J 4 bases short, with 21 bases between. This CDR3 has 16 residues. The CDR3: CASRKTDRINPYGYTF. CDR3 DNA sequence: TGCGCCAGCAGAAAGACCGACAGGATTAACCCCTATGGCTACACCTTC.

This clonotype appeared a few times. This rearrangement joins TRBV7-9 to TRBJ2-1; 8 bases are a match to TRBD1. Germline V gene data show CDR1 as SEHNR and CDR2 as FQNEAQ (reference sequence). The CDR3 covers 13 residues. The V segment lost 6 bases and the J segment 10 bases; nucleotides outside the gene matches: 8. CDR3 nucleotides: TGTGCCAGCAGTTCGACAGGGGATCTAGAGCAGTTCTTC. This sequence encodes CASSSTGDLEQFF.

This clonotype has more than one count but fewer than ten. The chain combines TRBV5-1 with TRBJ2-3; weak D call: TRBD2 (6 bases). V was clipped by 2 bases and J by 2 bases, with 9 bases between them. Per the germline V gene, CDR1 is SGHRS and CDR2 is YFSETQ. This CDR3 has 14 residues. CDR3 nucleotides: TGCGCCAGCAGCTTCGGCGGGACCACAGATACGCAGTATTTT. It encodes CASSFGGTTDTQYF.

This clonotype was detected only a few times. One end of the junction is discordant with germline, which a read error may explain. This chain joins TRBV20-1 and TRBJ2-2; D might be TRBD2 (5 bases). This CDR3 is 16 amino acids long. Germline-derived CDR1 and CDR2 are DFQATT and SNEGSKA (reference sequence). The CDR3: CCAREYGSLNTGELFF. CDR3 nucleotide sequence: TGCTGTGCTAGAGAGTATGGGAGCCTGAACACCGGGGAGCTGTTTTTT.